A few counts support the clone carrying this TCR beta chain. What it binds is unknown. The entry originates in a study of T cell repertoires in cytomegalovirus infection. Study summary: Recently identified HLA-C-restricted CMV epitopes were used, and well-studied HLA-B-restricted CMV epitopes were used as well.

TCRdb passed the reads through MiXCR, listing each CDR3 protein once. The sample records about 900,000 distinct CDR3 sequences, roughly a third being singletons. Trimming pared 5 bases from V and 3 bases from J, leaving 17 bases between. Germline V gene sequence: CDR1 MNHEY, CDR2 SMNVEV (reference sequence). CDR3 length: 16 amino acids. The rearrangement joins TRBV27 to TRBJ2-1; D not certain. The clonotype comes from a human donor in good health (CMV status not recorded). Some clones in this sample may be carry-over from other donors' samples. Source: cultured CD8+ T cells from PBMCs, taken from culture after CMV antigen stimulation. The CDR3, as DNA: TGTGCCAGCAGTCCCTCGGCGGCCTCGGACTACAATGAGCAGTTCTTC. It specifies CASSPSAASDYNEQFF.